This T cell receptor (beta chain) was obtained from a study of neurological immune-mediated disorders (dated by TCRdb to the late 2010s). Concerning the study at large: Of the approximately 34 multiple sclerosis patients, some 31 had relapsing-remitting MS and 3 had secondary progressive MS. Peripheral blood TCR-beta repertoires from HTLV-I-associated myelopathy (HAM/TSP) patients, multiple sclerosis patients and healthy controls were compared by UMI-based sequencing. Alongside PBMC samples, the set of fewer than 110 TCR-beta libraries contained longitudinal samples, technical triplicates, and paired CD4+ and CD8+ T-cell subsets that had been sorted. The cohort comprised about 68 subjects: around 15 HAM/TSP patients, approximately 34 multiple sclerosis patients and approximately 20 healthy controls.

This clonotype is medium-sized (0.01 to 0.1%). Its antigen target is currently unknown. No base-level quality is on record; no much larger clone is a single base apart. On the study overall, not on this receptor specifically: No identical CDR3 amino acid sequences were shared among expanded clones across subjects, suggesting private TCR-beta repertoires in all groups. TCR clonal expansion was highest in HAM/TSP patients and lowest in MS patients, with MS patients falling below even healthy controls. In a phylogenetic analysis, the repertoires of 18 out of 34 MS patients fell into a single cluster of related CDR3 sequences, pointing to a possible signature at the repertoire level. No association of the MS cluster with clinical or MRI features was observed, and the need for larger cohorts was stated by the authors.

To synthesize cDNA, template-switch 5'RACE was performed with a primer carrying a 10-nucleotide random unique molecular identifier so that each TCR transcript was tagged. Every sequencing run yielded over 160 million TCR-beta sequences covering 15-18 subjects. Total RNA was extracted with the RNeasy kit. TCR-beta VDJ regions were amplified with primers for the TCR constant region and the 5'RACE anchor, using the KAPA Real-time Library Amplification kit. Sample indexes and Illumina adaptors were added in a first PCR, and a second PCR then increased library yield. The roughly 650 bp TCR product was size-selected on a 2% E-gel SizeSelection system after Ampure bead purification. Before pooling, library quality was assessed on a Bioanalyzer, concentration was determined with Qubit, and library quantification was performed with the Kapa Library Quantification kit. An Illumina HiSeq 2500 sequenced the libraries paired-end 2 x 150 bp. To increase sequence diversity, roughly 24-32% phiX was spiked into each library pool. The study's own analysis went as follows. Quality-filtered reads were processed with the UMI-based MiGEC pipeline, which removed over 80% of raw TCR sequences during error correction. IMGT germline references were used for aligning VDJ genes, and each clonotype was defined as a unique CDR3 amino acid sequence together with its V-J genes. Clonal expansion, Shannon diversity and CDR3 relatedness were evaluated with VDJtools (CalcPairwiseDistances, ClusterSamples), while phylogenetic trees were built in CLCbio workbench. Expanded clones were defined as having at least 8 unique UMIs, based on coefficient-of-variation modelling across technical triplicates. TCRdb reworked the public reads: Q25 trimming with fastp, MiXCR clone assembly, productive beta chains retained. CDR3 protein sequences are deduplicated, and each keeps its most common genes and DNA. Here the V and J calls rest on TCRdb's processing, not on the authors' analysis. The sample yields about 59,000 distinct CDR3 sequences; roughly 4% were counted once. The ten most abundant clones make up 2.2% of the sample.

Libraries from unsorted PBMCs were made from 2 million PBMCs kept in RNAlater at -80 degrees C until RNA extraction. Multiple sclerosis patients were enrolled in a US clinical protocol evaluating disease progression by magnetic resonance imaging. Peripheral blood underwent Ficoll-Hypaque density gradient centrifugation to isolate PBMCs, which were then cryopreserved in liquid nitrogen. Material for sequencing was PBMCs. This TCR was sampled from a woman between 45 and 65 years old with multiple sclerosis.

The nucleotide sequence is given as TGTGCCAGCAGCTTAAATGGTCCAGGGAACACTGAAGCTTTCTTT. This sequence encodes CASSLNGPGNTEAFF. The chain was built from TRBV7-3 and TRBJ1-1, with the D gene uncertain. V loses 1 base, J loses 1 base, and the germline ends lie 10 bases apart. For CDR1 and CDR2, the germline V gene lists SGHTA and FQGTGA. The CDR3, cysteine through phenylalanine, is 15 amino acids long. CDR3 DNA only is kept here, 45 bases in frame from base 1.